This TCR beta chain appears in the sequencing data of a study of T cell changes during pregnancy in multiple sclerosis. Using immunoSEQ multiplex PCR, the repertoire was profiled, and TCRdb retains in-frame clones only, with some absent. This sample carries tens of thousands of clones, 90% to 95% of them seen once, and the ten largest clones take approximately 1.7%. This CDR3 region has 14 residues. CDR1 is MNHEY and CDR2 is SVGAGI in the germline V gene. V was clipped by 2 bases and J by 0 bases, with 8 bases between them. This chain uses TRBV6-5 with TRBJ2-7; tentative D call: TRBD1 (6 bases). Sample: peripheral blood, taken after pregnancy. The sequence was collected from a female donor with multiple sclerosis, enrolled in a pregnancy study. CDR3 region: CASSYTGLSYEQYF. CDR3 nucleotide sequence: TGTGCCAGCAGTTACACAGGGCTCTCCTACGAGCAGTACTTC.